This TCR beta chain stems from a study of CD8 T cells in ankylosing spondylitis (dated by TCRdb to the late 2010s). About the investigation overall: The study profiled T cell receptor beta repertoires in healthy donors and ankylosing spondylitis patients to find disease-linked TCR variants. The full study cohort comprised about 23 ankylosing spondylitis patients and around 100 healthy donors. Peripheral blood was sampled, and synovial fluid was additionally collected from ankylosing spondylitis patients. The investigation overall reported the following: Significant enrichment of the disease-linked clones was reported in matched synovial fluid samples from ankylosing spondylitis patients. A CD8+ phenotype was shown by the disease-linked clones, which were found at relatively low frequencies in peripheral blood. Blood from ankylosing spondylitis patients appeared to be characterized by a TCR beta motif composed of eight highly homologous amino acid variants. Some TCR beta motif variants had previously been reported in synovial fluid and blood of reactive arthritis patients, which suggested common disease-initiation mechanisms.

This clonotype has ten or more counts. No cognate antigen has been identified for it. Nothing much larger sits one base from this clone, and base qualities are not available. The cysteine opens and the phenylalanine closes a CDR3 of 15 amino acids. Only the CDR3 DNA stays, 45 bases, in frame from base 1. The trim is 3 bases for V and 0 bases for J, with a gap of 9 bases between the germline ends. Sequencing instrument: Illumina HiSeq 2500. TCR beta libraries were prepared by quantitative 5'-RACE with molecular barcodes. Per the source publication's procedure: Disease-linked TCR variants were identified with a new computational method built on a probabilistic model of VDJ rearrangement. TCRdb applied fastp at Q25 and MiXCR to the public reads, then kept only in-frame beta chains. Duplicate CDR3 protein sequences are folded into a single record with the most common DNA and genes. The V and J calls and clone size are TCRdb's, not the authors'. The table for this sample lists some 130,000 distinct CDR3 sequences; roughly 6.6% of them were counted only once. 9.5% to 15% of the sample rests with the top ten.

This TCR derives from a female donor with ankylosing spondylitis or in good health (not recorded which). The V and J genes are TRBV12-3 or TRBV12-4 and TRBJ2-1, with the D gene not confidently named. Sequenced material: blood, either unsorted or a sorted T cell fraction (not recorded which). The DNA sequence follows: TGTGCCAGCAGTTTTGGGTCTAGCTCCTACAATGAGCAGTTCTTC. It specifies CASSFGSSSYNEQFF.